This is a list of T cell receptor beta chains from one sample in a study of cytomegalovirus exposure and HLA in healthy donors. TCRdb keeps only in-frame clones here, not all; method: immunoSEQ multiplex PCR. The sample carries 99,000 or so clones, 60% to 85% recorded once. Sequencing was done on a sample of PBMCs. All receptors come from a male donor in good health and CMV-seronegative. Each CDR3 is given with its conserved first and last residue. The order of the fields is J gene, clone size, D gene, V gene, CDR3 protein, CDR3 DNA. A D gene is named only where the DNA matches it firmly. A row's size may be missing; if present it is once, few, many or a size class.

>TRBJ2-7|-|TRBD1|TRBV7-2
CASNRDRGAQQYF
TGTGCCAGCAACCGGGACAGGGGGGCTCAGCAGTACTTC
>TRBJ2-1|-|TRBD2|TRBV18
CASSPPGREGWEQFF
TGTGCCAGCTCACCACCGGGAAGGGAGGGCTGGGAGCAGTTCTTC
>TRBJ2-7|-|-|TRBV18
CASSPTVGRSYEQYF
TGTGCCAGCTCACCAACAGTGGGCCGATCCTACGAGCAGTACTTC
>TRBJ1-2|-|TRBD1|TRBV5-1
CASSQDRTGYGYTF
TGCGCCAGCAGCCAGGACAGGACGGGCTATGGCTACACCTTC
>TRBJ2-1|-|TRBD2|TRBV4-3
CASSQDRAGGVYNEQFF
TGCGCCAGCAGCCAAGATAGAGCGGGAGGGGTCTACAATGAGCAGTTCTTC
>TRBJ2-5|-|-|TRBV9
CASSARVQETQYF
TGTGCCAGCAGCGCCAGGGTCCAAGAGACCCAGTACTTC
>TRBJ2-3|-|TRBD2|TRBV4-2
CASSRGTSGGDTQYF
TGTGCCAGCAGCCGAGGGACTAGCGGAGGAGATACGCAGTATTTT
>TRBJ1-6|-|-|TRBV6-5
CASSPVGVGGSPLHF
TGTGCCAGCAGTCCCGTAGGGGTTGGTGGTTCACCCCTCCACTTT
>TRBJ1-1|few|TRBD1|TRBV7-3
CASSARSVTGVTEAFF
TGTGCCAGCAGCGCACGATCGGTGACAGGGGTCACTGAAGCTTTCTTT
>TRBJ1-6|-|-|TRBV28
CASSFRRDYNSPLHF
TGTGCCAGCAGTTTTAGACGGGATTATAATTCACCCCTCCACTTT
>TRBJ2-7|once|-|TRBV7-9
CASRKQDGSGEQYF
TGTGCCAGCAGGAAACAGGATGGTAGCGGCGAGCAGTACTTC
>TRBJ2-7|once|-|TRBV2
CACGRVRYEQYF
TGTGCCTGTGGGCGGGTACGCTACGAGCAGTACTTC
>TRBJ2-3|few|-|TRBV2
CASSERSDTQYF
TGTGCCAGCAGTGAACGGTCAGATACGCAGTATTTT
>TRBJ2-2|-|TRBD1|TRBV5-1
CASSGGTGSTGELFF
TGCGCCAGCAGCGGCGGGACAGGGAGCACCGGGGAGCTGTTTTTT
>TRBJ2-3|-|-|TRBV6-5
CASSAQVTDTQYF
TGTGCCAGCAGTGCCCAGGTCACAGATACGCAGTATTTT
>TRBJ2-1|few|TRBD2|TRBV7-9
CASSLSLAGSYNEQFF
TGTGCCAGCAGCTTAAGCCTAGCGGGATCCTACAATGAGCAGTTCTTC
>TRBJ2-7|once|-|TRBV13
CASSLSLGLARNEQYF
TGTGCCAGCAGCTTATCCCTCGGACTCGCTCGGAACGAGCAGTACTTC
>TRBJ1-5|-|-|TRBV30
CAWSSSGDQPQHF
TGTGCCTGGAGTTCCTCCGGGGATCAGCCCCAGCATTTT
>TRBJ2-7|-|TRBD2|TRBV13
CASSSPLFKPGLAPEQYF
TGTGCCAGCAGCTCCCCACTCTTCAAACCGGGACTAGCGCCCGAGCAGTACTTC
>TRBJ2-3|-|-|TRBV7-2
CASSFFRGGDTQYF
TGTGCCAGCAGCTTTTTCAGAGGTGGAGATACGCAGTATTTT
>TRBJ2-5|-|-|TRBV7-9
CASSLGPSHPRQQETQYF
TGTGCCAGCAGCCTCGGTCCGTCTCATCCTCGCCAACAAGAGACCCAGTACTTC
>TRBJ2-7|once|TRBD2|TRBV4-1
CASSQGLAVYEQYF
TGCGCCAGCAGCCAGGGACTAGCTGTCTACGAGCAGTACTTC
>TRBJ1-1|-|TRBD1|TRBV10-3
CATRTGEKNTEAFF
TGTGCCACAAGGACAGGGGAGAAAAACACTGAAGCTTTCTTT